These 24 T cell receptor beta chains originate from one sample sequenced in a study of blood T cell repertoires in COVID-19 (dated by TCRdb to about 2020). The library was generated by the immunoSEQ multiplex PCR assay. Held by TCRdb, this immuneACCESS table contains in-frame sequences only and omits some clones. Under half of the omission traces to an unresolved V gene where checked; the cause of the rest is unknown. Across this sample there are 150,000 or so clones, with 74% seen only once. The biggest ten clones account for under 3.5% of the sample. The sample taken for sequencing was peripheral blood. These TCRs come from a woman of 80 years or more with acute or convalescent COVID-19.

This chain links TRBV19 with TRBJ1-1; a weak D match, TRBD1 (6 bases). CDR1 and CDR2 (germline): LNHDA, SQIVND (reference sequence). This CDR3 contains 13 residues. V shed 8 bases and J shed 0 bases, with 10 bases lying between them. In DNA, the CDR3 is TGTGCCAGTGCGGACAGCATGAACACTGAAGCTTTCTTT. Its translation: CASADSMNTEAFF.

The sample holds many counts of this clone. This sequence joins TRBV6-1 and TRBJ2-7, with a tentative D call TRBD2 (5 bases). V gave up 0 bases and J gave up 2 bases, with 11 bases separating them. Germline CDR1 and CDR2: MNHNS and SASEGT. There are 15 residues in the CDR3. The CDR3 loop is CASSEAPDWAYEQYF. The CDR3 bases are TGTGCCAGCAGTGAAGCGCCGGACTGGGCCTACGAGCAGTACTTC.

V gene TRBV11-2 combines with J gene TRBJ2-2; 10 bases are a match to TRBD2. Looked up from germline, CDR1 is SGHAT and CDR2 is FQNNGV. The CDR3 sequence is 16 residues long. V shed 5 bases, J shed 1 base, and the junction held 4 bases outside the gene matches. CDR3 sequence: CASSPRLAGNTGELFF. The CDR3 DNA is TGTGCCAGCAGCCCAAGACTAGCGGGGAACACCGGGGAGCTGTTTTTT.

The chain carries TRBV10-3 and TRBJ1-1; TRBD1 is a possible D gene (5 bases). V shed 3 bases and J shed 3 bases, with 14 bases lying between them. CDR3 length: 15 amino acids. Germline V lookup: CDR1 ENHRY, CDR2 SYGVKD. The CDR3 coding sequence is TGTGCCATCAGTGAACCGCGGGGGGAAGACACTGAAGCTTTCTTT. Its translation is CAISEPRGEDTEAFF.

The rearrangement joins TRBV4-3 to TRBJ1-5; D not certain. There are 15 residues in the CDR3. Trimming removed 3 bases from V and 4 bases from J, with 13 bases in between. Per germline, CDR1 LGHNA and CDR2 YSLEER. CDR3 sequence (DNA): TGCGCCAGCAGCCAGCACCTCGGGTGGAATCAGCCCCAGCATTTT. This sequence encodes CASSQHLGWNQPQHF.

The V and J genes are TRBV11-3 and TRBJ2-1; 12 bases are a match to TRBD2. This CDR3 has 20 residues. The V gene end was trimmed by 5 bases and the J gene end by 8 bases; junction bases not matched to a gene: 22. The V gene's germline CDR1 is SGHNT and CDR2 YENEEA. CDR3 amino acids: CASSPGGASGRADRGHEQFF. CDR3 DNA sequence: TGTGCCAGCAGCCCCGGGGGGGCTAGCGGGAGGGCCGATCGTGGACATGAGCAGTTCTTC.

The chain is built from TRBV10-3 and TRBJ1-2; D may be TRBD1 (6 bases). The CDR3 has 14 amino acids. Trimming removed 8 bases at V and 8 bases at J, with 21 bases between. Per germline, CDR1 ENHRY and CDR2 SYGVKD. The DNA for the CDR3 is TGTGCCATCTGGGGGCAGAGGATGGGTCGGGGCTACACCTTC. Its protein product is CAIWGQRMGRGYTF.

The chain joins TRBV7-2 to TRBJ2-3, with 9 nucleotides matching TRBD2. This CDR3 is 11 amino acids long. Unmatched junction bases numbered 1, after V lost 5 bases and J lost 10 bases. Germline V lookup: CDR1 SGHTA, CDR2 FQGNSA. CDR3 in amino acids: CASSQRGAQYF. DNA for the CDR3: TGTGCCAGCAGCCAGCGGGGGGCGCAGTATTTT.

V usage is TRBV24-1 and J usage is TRBJ1-2; no definite D call. The CDR3 sequence is 12 residues long. Germline V gives CDR1 KGHDR, CDR2 SFDVKD. V was clipped by 4 bases and J by 9 bases, with 11 bases between them. The CDR3 loop is CATSDHSRRYTF. DNA for the CDR3: TGTGCCACCAGTGACCATTCTAGGCGCTACACCTTC.

The chain employs TRBV28 and TRBJ1-1, with 10 bases fitting TRBD1. The CDR3 consists of 18 residues. Germline trimming cut 6 bases from V and 6 bases from J; bases unmatched to any gene: 19. Germline V lookup: CDR1 MDHEN, CDR2 SYDVKM. CDR3 region: CASRRTGGTPSQMAEAFF. The CDR3 DNA is TGTGCCAGCAGACGGACAGGGGGGACCCCCTCCCAAATGGCTGAAGCTTTCTTT.

V gene TRBV28 combines with J gene TRBJ1-5; 7 bases are shared with TRBD1. CDR3 length equals 16 residues. Germline values: CDR1 MDHEN, CDR2 SYDVKM. With V trimmed by 3 bases and J by 1 base, 6 bases remained unmatched. DNA of the CDR3: TGTGCCAGCAGTTTCCACAGGGGTGGAAGCAATCAGCCCCAGCATTTT. Translation gives CASSFHRGGSNQPQHF. Full variable domain (outside the CDR3, taken from reference TRBV28 and TRBJ1-5): DVKVTQSSRYLVKRTGEKVFLECVQDMDHENMFWYRQDPGLGLRLIYFSYDVKMKEKGDIPEGYSVSREKKERFSLILESASTNQTSMYLCASSFHRGGSNQPQHFGDGTRLSIL.

J is TRBJ2-7 and V is TRBV7-2, with 7 bases lining up with TRBD2. CDR3 length: 14 residues. Germline-derived CDR1 and CDR2 are SGHTA and FQGNSA. With 3 bases clipped from V and 1 base from J, the junction kept 3 bases outside the gene matches. The CDR3, as DNA: TGTGCCAGCAGCTTCTGGGGGGGATCCTACGAGCAGTACTTC. Its protein product is CASSFWGGSYEQYF.

The chain carries TRBV6-5 and TRBJ2-7, with D possibly being TRBD1 (6 bases). Deletions cut 2 bases from V and 7 bases from J, with 9 bases between. Germline V gene lookup returns CDR1 MNHEY and CDR2 SVGAGI. The CDR3 is 12 residues long. The CDR3: CASSYPQGEQYF. The CDR3 nucleotides are TGTGCCAGCAGTTACCCTCAGGGGGAGCAGTACTTC.

This clone appeared many times. The chain combines TRBV27 with TRBJ1-4; 10 positions match TRBD1. CDR3 size: 14 residues. The germline gives CDR1 MNHEY, CDR2 SMNVEV (reference sequence). Trimming took 6 bases from V and 9 from J; bases not matched to a gene: 7. DNA of the CDR3: TGTGCCAGCAGAGACCGGGACAGGGGTAAAAAACTGTTTTTT. Encoded protein: CASRDRDRGKKLFF.

This clone was counted only a few times. The V call is TRBV7-8, the J call TRBJ1-1; no clear D gene. Germline-derived CDR1 and CDR2 are SGHVS and FQNEAQ. The V gene lost 5 bases and the J gene lost 0 bases, with 10 bases spanning the gap. The CDR3 is 14 amino acids. CDR3 sequence (DNA): TGTGCCAGCAGCCCTGTTACGGTGAACACTGAAGCTTTCTTT. As protein: CASSPVTVNTEAFF. Complete variable domain (other parts from reference TRBV7-8 and TRBJ1-1): GAGVSQSPRYKVAKRGQDVALRCDPISGHVSLFWYQQALGQGPEFLTYFQNEAQLDKSGLPSDRFFAERPEGSVSTLKIQRTQQEDSAVYLCASSPVTVNTEAFFGQGTRLTVV.

V usage is TRBV29-1 and J usage is TRBJ1-4; TRBD1 is a possible D gene (5 bases). Trimming removed 6 bases at V and 3 bases at J, with 11 bases between. Germline CDR1 and CDR2: SQVTM and ANQGSEA. The CDR3 length is 13 residues. The CDR3 DNA is TGCAGCGTCCCAGGGATGGCTAATGAAAAACTGTTTTTT. Protein sequence: CSVPGMANEKLFF.

The DNA for the CDR3 is TGTGCCAGTGGCCGGGACAGCATGCGCCGAGCTTTCTTT. Residues: CASGRDSMRRAFF. The chain has TRBV19 and TRBJ1-1, with 7 bases lining up with TRBD1. V gave up 8 bases and J gave up 10 bases; unmatched junction bases: 13. Germline V gene sequence: CDR1 LNHDA, CDR2 SQIVND (reference sequence). The CDR3 is made up of 13 amino acids.

This clone was detected ten times or more. The chain has TRBV11-2 and TRBJ2-7; perhaps TRBD1 as D (6 bases). Germline V gives CDR1 SGHAT, CDR2 FQNNGV. Trimming stripped 1 base from V and 2 bases from J, with 9 bases between. This CDR3 is built from 14 residues. Here the CDR3 reads CASSLVQGTYEQYF. In DNA form, the CDR3 reads TGTGCCAGCAGCTTAGTGCAGGGGACCTACGAGCAGTACTTC. Looking up the rest from reference TRBV11-2 and TRBJ2-7 gives the full variable domain: EAGVAQSPRYKIIEKRQSVAFWCNPISGHATLYWYQQILGQGPKLLIQFQNNGVVDDSQLPKDRFSAERLKGVDSTLKIQPAKLEDSAVYLCASSLVQGTYEQYFGPGTRLTVT.

This chain uses TRBV4-1 with TRBJ2-1; D possibly corresponds to TRBD1 (6 bases). Trimming took off 4 bases at V and 8 bases at J, with 21 bases between the two ends. The CDR3 consists of 16 residues. The germline gives CDR1 MGHRA, CDR2 YSYEKL. The CDR3 DNA follows: TGCGCCAGCAGCCTGAGGGCCGGGTCGAAGGGGGATGAGCAGTTCTTC. Amino acids: CASSLRAGSKGDEQFF.

V usage is TRBV28 and J usage is TRBJ2-5, with D possibly being TRBD1 (6 bases). Germline-derived CDR1 and CDR2 are MDHEN and SYDVKM. Trimming cost V 1 base and J 1 base, with 10 bases left between them. The CDR3 has 15 amino acids. CDR3 coding DNA: TGTGCCAGCAGTTTATCCCCGGACAGCCAAGAGACCCAGTACTTC. Its protein is CASSLSPDSQETQYF.

This clone has a single count. The chain recombines TRBV10-3 with TRBJ2-1; possibly TRBD2 for D (5 bases). Germline V gene data show CDR1 as ENHRY and CDR2 as SYGVKD. Deletions cut 1 base from V and 5 bases from J, with 6 bases between. CDR3 length: 13 amino acids. This CDR3 reads CAISELGDNEQFF. The CDR3 region has the DNA TGTGCCATCAGTGAGTTGGGAGACAATGAGCAGTTCTTC.

J is TRBJ2-1 and V is TRBV5-1, with 8 positions matching TRBD2. Trimming at V came to 5 bases and at J to 3 bases, leaving 7 bases not matched to a gene. Germline V lookup: CDR1 SGHRS, CDR2 YFSETQ. The CDR3 is 15 amino acids. The CDR3 is CASRQAGVDYNEQFF. The CDR3 region has the DNA TGCGCCAGCAGACAAGCGGGGGTGGACTACAATGAGCAGTTCTTC.

V is TRBV5-1 and J is TRBJ2-7, with TRBD2 matching 7 bases. Germline V gives CDR1 SGHRS, CDR2 YFSETQ. With 0 bases clipped from V and 5 bases from J, the junction kept 8 bases outside the gene matches. The CDR3 covers 15 residues. CDR3 sequence reads: CASSLVLAQRDEQYF. The CDR3 nucleotides read TGCGCCAGCAGCTTGGTACTAGCGCAGAGGGACGAGCAGTACTTC.

The chain uses TRBV9 and TRBJ2-3, with 7 bases matching TRBD2. V was clipped by 0 bases and J by 4 bases; unmatched bases: 8. CDR1 and CDR2 (germline): SGDLS, YYNGEE. CDR3 length equals 16 residues. The CDR3 reads CASSVGGAGSADTQYF. DNA for the CDR3: TGTGCCAGCAGCGTAGGGGGAGCGGGAAGCGCAGATACGCAGTATTTT.